These 21 T cell receptor beta chains originate from one sample sequenced in a study of cytomegalovirus exposure and HLA in healthy donors. The PCR contained 60 Vbeta and 13 Jbeta primers. The data were produced by immunoSEQ multiplex PCR, yet TCRdb's version contains in-frame clones alone and is incomplete. The top ten hold approximately 3% of the sample, which has 150,000 to 200,000 clones, roughly three quarters seen once. The sample comprised PBMCs. The receptors come from a male donor in good health and CMV-seronegative.

V gene TRBV2 combines with J gene TRBJ2-6; 9 nucleotides align to TRBD1. Germline V lookup: CDR1 SNHLY, CDR2 FYNNEI. Losses at the gene ends were 4 bases for V and 19 bases for J; bases not matched to a gene: 14. This CDR3 is 14 amino acids long. The CDR3 sequence: CASSAGTGSSSRTF. The CDR3 nucleotides read TGTGCCAGCAGTGCCGGGACAGGGTCCTCCAGTCGAACTTTC. The variable domain in full, completed from reference TRBV2 and TRBJ2-6, reads EPEVTQTPSHQVTQMGQEVILRCVPISNHLYFYWYRQILGQKVEFLVSFYNNEISEKSEIFDDQFSVERPDGSNFTLKIRSTKLEDSAMYFCASSAGTGSSSRTFGAGSRLTVL.

This chain joins TRBV6-6 and TRBJ1-5; the match to TRBD1 covers 10 bases. The CDR3 totals 16 residues. The junction had 9 bases not matched to a gene; V was cut back by 5 bases and J by 5 bases. CDR1 MNHNY and CDR2 SVGAGI come from the germline V gene (reference sequence). CDR3 amino acids: CASSRGQGRTDQPQHF. CDR3 coding DNA: TGTGCCAGCAGTCGGGGACAGGGGAGAACAGATCAGCCCCAGCATTTT.

V usage is TRBV9 and J usage is TRBJ2-5; TRBD2 is a possible D gene (6 bases). TRBJ2-7 explains the end of the DNA better; the J call may be wrong. Germline CDR1 and CDR2: SGDLS and YYNGEE. This CDR3 is 15 amino acids long. The CDR3 DNA is TGTGCCAGCAGCGTAGGGGGGGAAGGATACTACGAGCAGTACTTC. Translated, it gives CASSVGGEGYYEQYF.

This clone was counted between two and nine times. CDR3 nucleotide sequence: TGTGCCACCTCGCTAGCGGGAGAGGTCAATGAGCAGTTCTTC. It specifies CATSLAGEVNEQFF. This chain connects TRBV19 to TRBJ2-1; the match to TRBD2 covers 10 bases. This CDR3 comprises 14 residues. Looked up from germline, CDR1 is LNHDA and CDR2 is SQIVND (reference sequence). The V segment lost 10 bases and the J segment 6 bases; nucleotides outside the gene matches: 9. The full variable domain, rest sourced from reference TRBV19 and TRBJ2-1, is DGGITQSPKYLFRKEGQNVTLSCEQNLNHDAMYWYRQDPGQGLRLIYYSQIVNDFQKGDIAEGYSVSREKKESFPLTVTSAQKNPTAFYLCATSLAGEVNEQFFGPGTRLTVL.

With regard to this clone: The junction departs from germline at one end; a sequencing error may be responsible. V gene TRBV7-7 combines with J gene TRBJ2-7; D is uncertain. The germline gives CDR1 SSHAT, CDR2 FNYEAQ (reference sequence). This CDR3 spans 13 amino acids. The CDR3 is CASSLGPHREQYF. CDR3 DNA sequence: TGTGCTAGCAGCTTAGGGCCCCACCGCGAGCAGTACTTC.

This chain connects TRBV30 to TRBJ2-5; 9 nucleotides match TRBD1. V lost 3 bases and J lost 4; bases outside the gene matches: 3. Looked up from germline, CDR1 is GTSNPN and CDR2 is SVGIG (reference sequence). This CDR3 comprises 13 residues. CDR3 DNA sequence: TGTGCCTGGAGGACAGGGGGAAGAGAGACCCAGTACTTC. Translating it yields CAWRTGGRETQYF.

The V gene is TRBV7-8, the J gene TRBJ2-3; 8 bases are a match to TRBD2. V lost 2 bases, J lost 1 base, and 2 bases stayed unmatched. The germline V gene encodes CDR1 SGHVS and CDR2 FQNEAQ. The length of the CDR3 is 15 residues. CDR3 coding DNA: TGTGCCAGCAGCTTAACGGGAGGGGGCACAGATACGCAGTATTTT. Its translation is CASSLTGGGTDTQYF.

The V call is TRBV30, the J call TRBJ1-2; D gene ambiguous. The germline V gene has CDR1 GTSNPN and CDR2 SVGIG (reference sequence). The germline V and J ends were trimmed by 7 bases and 0 bases, with 12 bases remaining between them. The CDR3 sequence is 13 residues long. CDR3 in amino acids: CAYHSGANYGYTF. In DNA, the CDR3 is TGTGCCTACCACTCCGGGGCTAACTATGGCTACACCTTC. Filled out from reference TRBV30 and TRBJ1-2, the complete variable domain reads SQTIHQWPATLVQPVGSPLSLECTVEGTSNPNLYWYRQAAGRGLQLLFYSVGIGQISSEVPQNLSASRPQDRQFILSSKKLLLSDSGFYLCAYHSGANYGYTFGSGTRLTVV.

The genes are TRBV6-1 and TRBJ2-1, with 8 bases lining up with TRBD2. The junction had 11 bases not matched to a gene; V was cut back by 7 bases and J by 6 bases. Germline assignment: CDR1 MNHNS and CDR2 SASEGT. CDR3 size: 15 residues. This chain's CDR3 is CASIPIGGAGNEQFF. CDR3 nucleotide sequence: TGTGCCAGCATCCCGATCGGGGGGGCAGGCAATGAGCAGTTCTTC.

With respect to this clone: An end of the junction differs from the germline gene, which may be a read error. The CDR3 is CSSSFSSNQPQHF. The CDR3 DNA reads as TGTTCCAGCAGCTTCAGTAGCAATCAGCCCCAGCATTTT. The gene calls are TRBV7-9 and TRBJ1-5; D not certain. The CDR3 is 13 amino acids. The V gene's germline CDR1 is SEHNR and CDR2 FQNEAQ (reference sequence).

This chain connects TRBV11-1 to TRBJ2-5; TRBD2 matches 9 bases. From germline, CDR1 is SGHAT and CDR2 FQDESV (reference sequence). The trim removed 4 bases at V and 4 bases at J, leaving 10 bases unmatched. The CDR3 is 16 residues long. CDR3 in amino acids: CASSYGGSGRGETQYF. The CDR3 DNA sequence: TGTGCCAGCAGCTACGGCGGTAGCGGGAGAGGAGAGACCCAGTACTTC.

This clone appeared once. This sequence joins TRBV5-1 and TRBJ1-5; tentative D call: TRBD1 (5 bases). Between the trimmed V and J ends, which lost 0 bases and 1 base, there was a span of 11 bases. There are 16 residues in the CDR3. Germline CDR1 SGHRS, CDR2 YFSETQ. In DNA form, the CDR3 reads TGCGCCAGCAGCTTGGAAGCAGGGTGGAGCAATCAGCCCCAGCATTTT. This sequence encodes CASSLEAGWSNQPQHF.

The V gene is TRBV5-1, the J gene TRBJ2-7; D perhaps matches TRBD2 (6 bases). The germline V and J ends were trimmed by 6 bases and 0 bases, with 13 bases remaining between them. This CDR3 is built from 14 residues. Germline V gene sequence: CDR1 SGHRS, CDR2 YFSETQ. The CDR3 sequence: CASTRGSGSYEQYF. The CDR3 DNA reads TGCGCCAGCACCCGGGGTAGCGGCTCCTACGAGCAGTACTTC.

The chain couples TRBV28 to TRBJ2-4; 7 bases are shared with TRBD2. The J segment lost 3 bases and the V segment lost 1 base, leaving 6 bases of the junction unmatched. This CDR3 has 16 residues. Germline lookup yields CDR1 MDHEN and CDR2 SYDVKM. The CDR3 DNA is TGTGCCAGCAGTTTATATGCGGGAGCTCACAAAAACATTCAGTACTTC. It specifies CASSLYAGAHKNIQYF.

The chain joins TRBV7-9 to TRBJ1-5; 7 nucleotides match TRBD1. The germline CDR1 and CDR2 sequences are SEHNR and FQNEAQ (reference sequence). The CDR3 totals 13 residues. The V and J ends lost 4 bases and 4 bases, in that order; junction bases with no gene match: 1. The DNA for the CDR3 is TGTGCCAGCAGCTCGGACAGGAATCAGCCCCAGCATTTT. Protein product: CASSSDRNQPQHF.

The chain is built from TRBV11-2 and TRBJ2-2; the D gene is possibly TRBD2 (7 bases). The CDR3 runs to 15 residues. Germline V gene sequence: CDR1 SGHAT, CDR2 FQNNGV. V gave up 4 bases and J gave up 6 bases, with 15 bases separating them. In nucleotides, the CDR3 is TGTGCCAGCAGCTCGTTGGGGGGGCTGGCCGGGGAGCTGTTTTTT. Translating gives CASSSLGGLAGELFF. Full variable domain (outside the CDR3, taken from reference TRBV11-2 and TRBJ2-2): EAGVAQSPRYKIIEKRQSVAFWCNPISGHATLYWYQQILGQGPKLLIQFQNNGVVDDSQLPKDRFSAERLKGVDSTLKIQPAKLEDSAVYLCASSSLGGLAGELFFGEGSRLTVL.

The V call is TRBV11-2, the J call TRBJ2-2; D remains ambiguous. The ends were cut back, 5 bases at V and 3 bases at J, with 7 bases in the middle. This CDR3 is built from 13 residues. Germline lookup yields CDR1 SGHAT and CDR2 FQNNGV. The CDR3 sequence: CASSPLYTGELFF. Written as DNA, the CDR3 is TGTGCCAGCAGCCCTCTTTACACCGGGGAGCTGTTTTTT.

This clone was picked up a small number of times. This chain connects TRBV28 to TRBJ1-2; 10 bases are a match to TRBD1. From germline, CDR1 is MDHEN and CDR2 SYDVKM. V lost 5 bases to trimming and J lost 7 bases; unmatched junction nucleotides: 7. CDR3 length: 14 amino acids. In DNA, the CDR3 is TGTGCCAGCAGTCCGGGGACAGGGGAGGGTGGCTACACCTTC. Translation: CASSPGTGEGGYTF.

The CDR3 region is CASSEGASMNTEAFF. CDR3 sequence (DNA): TGTGCCAGCAGTGAAGGGGCCAGCATGAACACTGAAGCTTTCTTT. V gene TRBV6-1 combines with J gene TRBJ1-1; D not certain. Germline values: CDR1 MNHNS, CDR2 SASEGT. This CDR3 comprises 15 residues. The V and J ends lost 1 base and 0 bases respectively, with 9 bases between them.

Note on this clone: Other DNA sequences in this specimen translate into the identical CDR3. The gene calls are TRBV6-1 and TRBJ1-3; 7 bases map to TRBD1. The V segment lost 4 bases and the J segment 4 bases; nucleotides outside the gene matches: 10. Germline V gene lookup returns CDR1 MNHNS and CDR2 SASEGT. This CDR3 contains 16 residues. DNA of the CDR3: TGTGCCAGCAGTGCTTCTCCAAGGGGGCGCGGAAACACCATATATTTT. The encoded protein is CASSASPRGRGNTIYF.

The chain carries TRBV28 and TRBJ1-5; 8 bases align to TRBD1. CDR1 and CDR2 (germline): MDHEN, SYDVKM. The CDR3 spans 17 residues. V trimming: 6 bases; J trimming: 1 base; junction bases outside the gene matches: 11. CDR3 coding DNA: TGTGCCAGCAGCCTCCCGGACAGGGCTGGGAGCAATCAGCCCCAGCATTTT. Amino acids: CASSLPDRAGSNQPQHF.